This TCR beta chain originates from a study of blood T cell repertoires in COVID-19. Study background: The origin of the acute and convalescent COVID-19 samples was the United States, Italy and Spain. T cells, B-cell-depleted T cells, or PBMCs provided the cDNA or gDNA that served as material.

CDR1 and CDR2 from the germline V gene are MRHNA and SNTAGT. Trimming pared 0 bases from V and 1 base from J, leaving 5 bases between. The CDR3 length is 14 residues. There are a few counts of this clone. Other DNA sequences in the same sample also yield this CDR3. In the authors' workflow: Using reference gene primer amplification, nucleated cell counts were estimated. Libraries were prepared by immunoSEQ multiplex PCR; TCRdb keeps only in-frame clonotypes and omits some of them. V and J calls and clone size are those listed in that table; D and trimming were worked out from the DNA. The repertoire includes tens of thousands of clones, 88% of them detected once, and around 1.5% sits in the top ten.

The J gene is TRBJ2-3, the V gene TRBV6-4; no clear D. This TCR derives from a human donor in a cohort sampled during active COVID-19. Material for sequencing was peripheral blood. CDR3 loop: CASSDSPGTDTQYF. The CDR3 DNA reads as TGTGCCAGCAGTGACTCGCCGGGCACAGATACGCAGTATTTT.